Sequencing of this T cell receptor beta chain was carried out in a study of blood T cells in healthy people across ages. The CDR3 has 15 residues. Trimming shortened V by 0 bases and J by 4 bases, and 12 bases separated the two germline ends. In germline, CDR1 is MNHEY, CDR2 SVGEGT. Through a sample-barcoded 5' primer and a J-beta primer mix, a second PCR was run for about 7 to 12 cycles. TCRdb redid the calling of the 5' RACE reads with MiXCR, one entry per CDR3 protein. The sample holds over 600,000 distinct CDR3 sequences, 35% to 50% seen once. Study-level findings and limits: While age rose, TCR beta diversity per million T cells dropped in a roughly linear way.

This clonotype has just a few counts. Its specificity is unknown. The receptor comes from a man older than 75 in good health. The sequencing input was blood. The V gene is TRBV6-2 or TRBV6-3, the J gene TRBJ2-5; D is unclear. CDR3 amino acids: CASSYSGVFRETQYF. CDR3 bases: TGTGCCAGCAGTTACTCAGGCGTCTTCAGAGAGACCCAGTACTTC.